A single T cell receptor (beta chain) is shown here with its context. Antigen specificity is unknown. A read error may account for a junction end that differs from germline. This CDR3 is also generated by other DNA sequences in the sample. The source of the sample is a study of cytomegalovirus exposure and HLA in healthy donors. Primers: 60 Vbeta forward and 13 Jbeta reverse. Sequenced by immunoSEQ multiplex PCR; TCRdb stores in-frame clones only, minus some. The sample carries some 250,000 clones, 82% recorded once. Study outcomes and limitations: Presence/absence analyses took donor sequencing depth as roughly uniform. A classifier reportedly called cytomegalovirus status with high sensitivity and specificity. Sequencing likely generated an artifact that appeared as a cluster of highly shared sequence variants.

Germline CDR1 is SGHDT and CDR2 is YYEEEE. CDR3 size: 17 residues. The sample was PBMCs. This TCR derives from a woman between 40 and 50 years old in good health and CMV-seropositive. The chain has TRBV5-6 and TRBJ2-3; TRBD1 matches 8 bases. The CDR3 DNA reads TGTGCCAGCAGCCTCCTACGACAGGGGCCTAGCACAGATACGCAGTATTTC. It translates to CASSLLRQGPSTDTQYF. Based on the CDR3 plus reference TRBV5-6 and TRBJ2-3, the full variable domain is DAGVTQSPTHLIKTRGQQVTLRCSPKSGHDTVSWYQQALGQGPQFIFQYYEEEERQRGNFPDRFSGHQFPNYSSELNVNALLLGDSALYLCASSLLRQGPSTDTQYFGPGTRLTVL.